This section outlines one T cell receptor beta chain sequence together with its context. MiXCR, run by TCRdb on the RACE reads, gives a single entry per CDR3 protein. The table includes approximately 110,000 distinct CDR3 sequences, approximately 9.9% detected once. CDR3 length equals 14 residues. The V and J ends lost 3 bases and 2 bases, in that order; junction bases with no gene match: 3. Documented time point: patch test 1, 2 weeks after DPC sensitization. Treatment: therapeutic diphenylcyclopropenone sensitization with weekly scalp DPC. This entry belongs to a study of human T cells and chemical hapten exposure. Looking at the study overall: Patch tests applied 0.01% DPC to the upper back, read at 6 days. Small volume differences among pooled libraries mainly caused per-sample TCR yield variation.

The TCR originated in a woman aged 40 to 50 with alopecia areata. Some clones in this sample may be carry-over from other donors' samples. This sample comprised whole blood, obtained in connection with sensitization to the hapten diphenylcyclopropenone (DPC). The rearrangement joins TRBV12-3 or TRBV12-4 to TRBJ2-7; 8 positions match TRBD2. The CDR3 sequence: CASSFNGGAYEQYF. In nucleotides, the CDR3 is TGTGCCAGCAGTTTCAACGGGGGGGCCTACGAGCAGTACTTC.